These 10 T cell receptor beta chains were all obtained from the same sample, sequenced in a study of cytomegalovirus exposure and HLA in healthy donors. Clones were sequenced by immunoSEQ multiplex PCR, and TCRdb holds only the in-frame ones, with some missing. The sample lists 120,000 or so clones, roughly 89% occurring once. The sequenced sample consisted of PBMCs. The receptors stem from a young woman in good health and CMV-seronegative.

The chain combines TRBV28 with TRBJ1-4; 12 positions agree with TRBD1. After removal of 6 bases from V and 7 bases from J, the junction contained 12 bases not matched to a gene. The CDR3 is 17 amino acids. Germline V gene lookup returns CDR1 MDHEN and CDR2 SYDVKM. DNA of the CDR3: TGTGCCAGCAGCCTAGCGGGACAGGGGGCGCTTGGTGAAAAACTGTTTTTT. Translating it yields CASSLAGQGALGEKLFF.

This rearrangement joins TRBV6-1 to TRBJ2-1; 11 bases map to TRBD2. The V and J ends lost 3 bases and 9 bases, in that order; junction bases with no gene match: 16. Germline-derived CDR1 and CDR2 are MNHNS and SASEGT. The CDR3 has 18 residues. The CDR3 spells CASSDHLWLAGGAVEQFF. The CDR3 DNA sequence: TGTGCCAGCAGTGATCATCTGTGGTTAGCGGGGGGGGCAGTTGAGCAGTTCTTC.

This clone was seen once. V is TRBV13 and J is TRBJ2-7; D remains ambiguous. V was clipped by 5 bases and J by 2 bases, with 4 bases between them. This CDR3 has 11 residues. Germline CDR1 reads PRHDT; CDR2 reads FYEKMQ (reference sequence). The CDR3 bases are TGTGCCAGCAGCGGCCCCTACGAGCAGTACTTC. The encoded protein is CASSGPYEQYF.

The chain uses TRBV4-2 and TRBJ2-7; 10 nucleotides match TRBD1. CDR1 is LGHNA, CDR2 YNFKEQ, per germline. V shed 0 bases and J 6 bases; nucleotides not matched to a gene: 8. This CDR3 is 16 amino acids long. The CDR3 DNA reads TGTGCCAGCAGCCAAGATCAGGGGACAGGGGCGGGCGAGCAGTACTTC. Translation gives CASSQDQGTGAGEQYF.

The V and J genes are TRBV13 and TRBJ2-1; possible D gene TRBD2, 7 bases. Germline V gene lookup returns CDR1 PRHDT and CDR2 FYEKMQ (reference sequence). Trimming removed 5 bases from V and 3 bases from J, with 14 bases in between. This CDR3 spans 15 amino acids. As DNA, the CDR3 is TGTGCCAGCAGCAGTTGGGGGGGGCTCTACAATGAGCAGTTCTTC. The encoded protein is CASSSWGGLYNEQFF.

V is TRBV5-1 and J is TRBJ2-2, with TRBD1 matching over 9 bases. The CDR3 is made up of 16 amino acids. Germline V gene sequence: CDR1 SGHRS, CDR2 YFSETQ. With 4 bases clipped from V and 3 bases from J, the junction kept 7 bases outside the gene matches. CDR3 sequence (DNA): TGCGCCAGCAGCCCTTATGGACAGGGGTACACCGGGGAGCTGTTTTTT. Translating gives CASSPYGQGYTGELFF.

The genes are TRBV6-5 and TRBJ1-2; D is perhaps TRBD1 (6 bases). Germline V CDR1 and CDR2: MNHEY, SVGAGI. Trimming removed 0 bases at V and 7 bases at J, with 12 bases between. This CDR3 has 14 amino acids. The CDR3 protein is CASSYSGAGVGYTF. The CDR3 DNA reads as TGTGCCAGCAGTTACTCGGGGGCAGGGGTTGGCTACACCTTC.

The V and J genes are TRBV5-6 and TRBJ2-7, with 9 bases that match TRBD1. V gave up 5 bases and J gave up 6 bases; unmatched junction bases: 9. Per the germline V gene, CDR1 is SGHDT and CDR2 is YYEEEE. The CDR3 runs to 14 residues. The CDR3, as DNA: TGTGCCAGCAGTTCGGGGACAGGGATTCGCGAGCAGTACTTC. Translated, it gives CASSSGTGIREQYF.

V is TRBV4-1 and J is TRBJ1-2; TRBD1 agrees at 8 bases. This CDR3 has 17 amino acids. V gave up 0 bases and J gave up 5 bases; unmatched junction bases: 11. CDR1 and CDR2 (germline): MGHRA, YSYEKL. CDR3 bases: TGCGCCAGCAGCCAAGATGTAGGTCAGGGGGCGCGGTATGGCTACACCTTC. Translating it yields CASSQDVGQGARYGYTF.

The J gene is TRBJ2-3, the V gene TRBV9, with 9 bases aligning to TRBD2. Unmatched junction bases numbered 7, after V lost 4 bases and J lost 1 base. Germline V gene data show CDR1 as SGDLS and CDR2 as YYNGEE. The CDR3 runs 16 residues. CDR3 bases: TGTGCCAGCAGCTCGCGACTAGCGGATCGCACAGATACGCAGTATTTT. It codes for CASSSRLADRTDTQYF.